This is a list of T cell receptor beta chains from one sample in a study of blood T cell repertoires in COVID-19. Assay: immunoSEQ multiplex PCR; the TCRdb copy retains only in-frame clones and omits some. The sample yields a few hundred thousand clones, about 87% seen once. The specimen was peripheral blood. Every receptor here comes from a woman aged 70-85 years with active or convalescent COVID-19. Each CDR3 is given with its conserved first and last residue. The D gene is left open where the match is weak. Clone size is not always given. Where it is, it says once, few, many or a class for expanded clones.

cdr3_aa	cdr3_nt	v_call	clone_size	j_call	d_call
CASKMSSYNSPLHF	TGTGCCAGCAAGATGAGCTCCTATAATTCACCCCTCCACTTT	TRBV6-5	.	TRBJ1-6	.
CASSLGTGSYNEQFF	TGCGCCAGCAGCTTGGGTACAGGTTCCTACAATGAGCAGTTCTTC	TRBV5-1	.	TRBJ2-1	.
CASNYWGQGASEQYF	TGTGCCAGCAATTATTGGGGACAGGGGGCATCGGAGCAGTACTTC	TRBV5-6	.	TRBJ2-7	TRBD1
CASSYRRLDTPVEAFF	TGTGCCAGCAGTTATCGGAGGCTTGACACACCCGTGGAAGCTTTCTTT	TRBV6-5	.	TRBJ1-1	.
CASSSTSGGAGEQFF	TGTGCCAGCAGCTCTACTAGCGGGGGGGCAGGTGAGCAGTTCTTC	TRBV11-3	.	TRBJ2-1	TRBD2
CASSPGRQETQYF	TGTGCCAGCAGCCCTGGTAGACAAGAGACCCAGTACTTC	TRBV7-3	.	TRBJ2-5	.
CATSRDGTGRNYGYTF	TGTGCCACCAGCAGAGATGGGACAGGAAGGAACTATGGCTACACCTTC	TRBV15	.	TRBJ1-2	TRBD1
CASSLYEGVRRNTEAFF	TGTGCCAGTAGCCTATACGAGGGGGTTAGAAGGAACACTGAAGCTTTCTTT	TRBV19	.	TRBJ1-1	.
CASSHRTETQYF	TGTGCCAGCAGTCACAGGACAGAGACCCAGTACTTC	TRBV6-2/TRBV6-3	.	TRBJ2-5	.
CAIRRTMADTEAFF	TGTGCCATCAGGAGGACTATGGCGGACACTGAAGCTTTCTTT	TRBV10-3	once	TRBJ1-1	.
CSAGQGVEAFF	TGCAGCGCGGGACAGGGAGTTGAAGCTTTCTTT	TRBV29-1	.	TRBJ1-1	TRBD1
CASSYSGSLQHF	TGTGCCAGCAGTTATTCAGGGTCCCTCCAGCATTTT	TRBV6-6	.	TRBJ1-5	.
CASIAAGANVLTF	TGTGCCAGTATAGCGGCTGGGGCCAACGTCCTGACTTTC	TRBV6-6	.	TRBJ2-6	.
CASSSGAGNSPLHF	TGTGCCAGCAGTTCAGGGGCAGGCAATTCACCCCTCCACTTT	TRBV5-6	.	TRBJ1-6	.
CASSPGEITEAFF	TGTGCCAGCAGTCCGGGAGAAATAACTGAAGCTTTCTTT	TRBV7-6	.	TRBJ1-1	.
CASSKGKTNYGYTF	TGTGCCAGTAGTAAGGGGAAAACTAACTATGGCTACACCTTC	TRBV19	once	TRBJ1-2	.
CASSYHGVLTDTQYF	TGCGCCAGCAGCTACCACGGTGTTCTAACAGATACGCAGTATTTT	TRBV5-1	.	TRBJ2-3	.
CASSLAPGQGAGELFF	TGTGCCAGCAGCTTAGCGCCGGGACAGGGGGCAGGGGAGCTGTTTTTT	TRBV7-2	.	TRBJ2-2	TRBD1
CAISEFGGQETQYF	TGTGCCATCAGTGAGTTCGGGGGTCAAGAGACCCAGTACTTC	TRBV10-3	.	TRBJ2-5	.
CASSQTSQGETQYF	TGCGCCAGCAGCCAGACCTCCCAGGGGGAGACCCAGTACTTC	TRBV4-3	.	TRBJ2-5	.
CASSLDSAGYTF	TGTGCCAGCAGCTTGGACAGCGCTGGCTACACCTTC	TRBV7-9	.	TRBJ1-2	.
CATHPGQGANEQFF	TGTGCCACCCACCCGGGACAGGGGGCCAATGAGCAGTTCTTC	TRBV24-1	.	TRBJ2-1	TRBD1
CASSRQGRGGELFF	TGTGCCAGCAGCAGACAGGGTAGGGGCGGGGAGCTGTTTTTT	TRBV2	.	TRBJ2-2	TRBD1
CASSLTDYGYTF	TGCGCCAGCAGCTTGACAGACTATGGCTACACCTTC	TRBV5-1	.	TRBJ1-2	.
CASSSTTGRRYNEQFF	TGTGCCAGCAGTTCAACGACAGGGAGGCGATACAATGAGCAGTTCTTC	TRBV6-6	.	TRBJ2-1	.
CASRLVATNEKLFF	TGTGCCAGCAGACTCGTTGCAACTAATGAAAAACTGTTTTTT	TRBV6-5	.	TRBJ1-4	.
CASSLGGGANEQYF	TGTGCCAGCAGCTTGGGCGGGGGGGCAAACGAGCAGTACTTC	TRBV7-9	.	TRBJ2-7	TRBD2
CASSTGTGIDQPQHF	TGCGCCAGCAGTACCGGGACAGGGATAGATCAGCCCCAGCATTTT	TRBV4-3	.	TRBJ1-5	TRBD1
CASVSSLQETQYF	TGTGCCAGCGTCTCTTCCCTCCAAGAGACCCAGTACTTC	TRBV18	.	TRBJ2-5	.
CASSPGTGEYGYTF	TGTGCCAGCAGCCCAGGGACAGGGGAATATGGCTACACCTTC	TRBV5-4	.	TRBJ1-2	TRBD1
CATASLQSGVKGYGYTF	TGTGCCACCGCCTCCCTACAAAGCGGAGTTAAGGGCTATGGCTACACCTTC	TRBV15	.	TRBJ1-2	.
CASSFSDRVRNEQFF	TGTGCCAGCAGTTTCTCGGACAGGGTAAGGAATGAGCAGTTCTTC	TRBV6-5	.	TRBJ2-1	TRBD1
CSVLQGTNEKLFF	TGCAGCGTCCTACAGGGTACTAATGAAAAACTGTTTTTT	TRBV29-1	once	TRBJ1-4	.
CASSPGGGAFF	TGCGCCAGCAGCCCGGGGGGTGGAGCTTTCTTT	TRBV4-1	.	TRBJ1-1	.
CASSGGPLKDTQYF	TGTGCCAGCTCAGGGGGACCCTTAAAGGATACGCAGTATTTT	TRBV19	.	TRBJ2-3	TRBD1
CASSLALFGYTF	TGTGCCAGCAGCTTAGCACTATTTGGCTACACCTTC	TRBV7-9	.	TRBJ1-2	.
CASSLAGRYTGELFF	TGTGCCAGCAGCTTGGCCGGGAGGTACACCGGGGAGCTGTTTTTT	TRBV5-6	.	TRBJ2-2	TRBD2
CASSFRGTGDGYTF	TGCGCCAGCAGCTTCCGGGGGACAGGGGATGGCTACACCTTC	TRBV5-1	.	TRBJ1-2	TRBD1
CASSVGQGALNEQFF	TGTGCCAGCAGCGTCGGACAGGGAGCCCTAAATGAGCAGTTCTTC	TRBV9	.	TRBJ2-1	TRBD1
CASSSRQDSYGYTF	TGTGCCAGCAGTTCTCGACAAGATAGCTATGGCTACACCTTC	TRBV6-2/TRBV6-3	once	TRBJ1-2	.
CASSFSNTEAFF	TGTGCCAGCAGTTTCTCGAACACTGAAGCTTTCTTT	TRBV12-3/TRBV12-4	few	TRBJ1-1	.
CASSQTGQPQHF	TGTGCCAGCAGCCAGACAGGTCAGCCCCAGCATTTT	TRBV11-2	.	TRBJ1-5	.
CASSLDTGNTIYF	TGTGCCAGCAGCCTCGACACCGGAAACACCATATATTTT	TRBV7-3	.	TRBJ1-3	.
CASSYGLAGASETQYF	TGTGCCAGCAGTTACGGGCTAGCGGGGGCATCAGAGACCCAGTACTTC	TRBV6-5	.	TRBJ2-5	TRBD2
CATSQNIYGYTF	TGTGCCACTTCTCAGAATATCTATGGCTACACCTTC	TRBV2	.	TRBJ1-2	.
CASSSAVTGANVLTF	TGTGCCAGCAGCTCGGCGGTCACTGGGGCCAACGTCCTGACTTTC	TRBV5-4	.	TRBJ2-6	.
CASSLQQAPNQPQHF	TGTGCCAGCAGCTTACAACAGGCGCCCAATCAGCCCCAGCATTTT	TRBV7-2	.	TRBJ1-5	.